The 2 T cell receptor beta chains reported below all come from one sample, sequenced in a study of blood T cell repertoires in COVID-19. Data came from immunoSEQ multiplex PCR; TCRdb stores just in-frame clones and leaves some out. Of hundreds of thousands of clones listed, roughly nine tenths are singletons. Sequencing was done on a sample of PBMCs or T cells enriched from blood (not recorded which). All receptors derive from a woman under 40 who had recovered from COVID-19.

This sequence joins TRBV7-8 and TRBJ1-4; possible D gene TRBD1, 5 bases. This CDR3 is built from 12 residues. V was pared by 1 base and J by 11 bases, with 8 bases between. Germline V gene data show CDR1 as SGHVS and CDR2 as FQNEAQ. The CDR3 sequence is CASSLDRGKLFF. The CDR3, as DNA: TGTGCCAGCAGCTTAGATCGGGGGAAACTGTTTTTT.

The V call is TRBV3-1 (or the pseudogene TRBV3-2), the J call TRBJ2-1; TRBD2 might be the D (6 bases). Trimming took 2 bases from V and 1 from J, leaving 15 bases between them. CDR3 length: 17 amino acids. Germline-derived CDR1 and CDR2 are LGHDT and YNNKEL (reference sequence). The CDR3 nucleotides are TGTGCCAGCAGCCAATATACTCCGACTAGATCCTACAATGAGCAGTTCTTC. Its translation is CASSQYTPTRSYNEQFF.